The entry below describes one T cell receptor beta chain. TCRdb's table, derived via immunoSEQ multiplex PCR, lists solely in-frame clones and lacks some. The top ten clones hold roughly 8% of a sample with around 130,000 clones, approximately 86% of them seen once. This sample was taken from a study of identifying expanded T cells in peripheral blood. The CDR3 covers 14 residues. CDR1 LNHDA and CDR2 SQIVND come from the germline V gene (reference sequence). V gave up 8 bases and J gave up 3 bases, with 13 bases separating them. Sequencing was done on a sample of blood. The TCR originated in a person aged 18-70 years in good health. V and J are TRBV19 and TRBJ2-2, with TRBD2 as a possible D gene (6 bases). CDR3 bases: TGTGCCAGTGGGGCGGGACCAGACACCGGGGAGCTGTTTTTT. It yields the protein CASGAGPDTGELFF.